These 3 T cell receptor beta chains were sequenced from one sample in a study of shared clonotypes between healthy human individuals. Measured with immunoSEQ multiplex PCR; TCRdb has only the in-frame clones, and not every one. In the table there are about 2.2 million clones, approximately 94% of which are singletons. CD45RO-negative CD8 cells positively selected for CCR7 made up the naive population, which excluded terminally differentiated effector memory CD45RA+ cells. The material sequenced was naive CD8+ T cells from PBMCs. The receptors come from a man younger than 35 in good health. Some clones in this sample may be carry-over from other donors' samples.

The V and J genes are TRBV28 and TRBJ1-2; possible D gene TRBD1, 5 bases. V was pared by 5 bases and J by 6 bases, with 16 bases between. Per the germline V gene, CDR1 is MDHEN and CDR2 is SYDVKM. CDR3 size: 14 residues. Here the CDR3 reads CASSPPGTANGYTF. The CDR3 region has the DNA TGTGCCAGCAGTCCCCCCGGGACGGCGAATGGCTACACCTTC.

V gene TRBV2 combines with J gene TRBJ2-5; D perhaps matches TRBD1 (5 bases). CDR1 SNHLY and CDR2 FYNNEI come from the germline V gene. Deletions cut 2 bases from V and 4 bases from J, with 14 bases between. The CDR3 spans 15 residues. CDR3 DNA sequence: TGTGCCAGCAGTGAAAGGGTTAGGGGCGGAGAGACCCAGTACTTC. It is translated as CASSERVRGGETQYF.

This chain joins TRBV7-8 and TRBJ1-5; D not resolved. V was clipped by 4 bases and J by 5 bases, with 12 bases between them. CDR1 is SGHVS, CDR2 FQNEAQ, per germline. The CDR3 is made up of 14 amino acids. The CDR3 sequence is CASSSANVYQPQHF. In nucleotides, the CDR3 is TGTGCCAGCAGCTCAGCGAATGTTTATCAGCCCCAGCATTTT.